These 29 T cell receptor beta chains share one sample of origin, sequenced in a study of OX40 agonist ivuxolimab in advanced cancers. Data came from immunoSEQ multiplex PCR; TCRdb stores just in-frame clones and leaves some out. The sample holds 83,000 or so clones; more than 85% are singletons and the top ten take around 0.75%. The source material was CD4+ or CD8+ T cells sorted from blood, sampled in a trial of the OX40 agonist ivuxolimab. Source of these receptors: an adult with an advanced solid tumor such as melanoma, head and neck, liver or kidney cancer.

The chain links TRBV4-3 to TRBJ2-3; TRBD1 matches 7 bases. Germline CDR1 and CDR2: LGHNA and YSLEER. V shed 0 bases, J shed 6 bases, and the junction held 9 bases outside the gene matches. This CDR3 comprises 16 residues. CDR3: CASSQDARGRRDTQYF. The CDR3 DNA is TGCGCCAGCAGCCAAGACGCCAGGGGGAGAAGGGATACGCAGTATTTT.

CDR3 in DNA: TGTGCCAGCAATTACGACGAGCAGTACTTC. Protein sequence: CASNYDEQYF. The rearrangement uses TRBV7-9 and TRBJ2-7; D unclear. Germline lookup yields CDR1 SEHNR and CDR2 FQNEAQ (reference sequence). The V end lost 7 bases, the J end lost 5 bases, and 6 bases lay between the germline ends. The CDR3 loop spans 10 amino acids.

The chain employs TRBV15 and TRBJ1-5, with unresolved D. This CDR3 region has 13 residues. Trimming removed 3 bases from V and 8 bases from J, with 11 bases in between. CDR1 LNHNV and CDR2 YYDKDF come from the germline V gene (reference sequence). The CDR3 spells CATSRRPFEPQHF. DNA for the CDR3: TGTGCCACCAGCAGGAGGCCCTTTGAGCCCCAGCATTTT.

This clone showed up just once. The chain carries TRBV4-2 and TRBJ2-2, with 11 bases matching TRBD2. The trim removed 0 bases at V and 6 bases at J, leaving 3 bases unmatched. CDR3 size: 16 residues. The germline CDR1 and CDR2 sequences are LGHNA and YNFKEQ. The CDR3 nucleotides read TGTGCCAGCAGCCAAGATGGTAGCGGGAGGGCCGGGGAGCTGTTTTTT. Residues: CASSQDGSGRAGELFF.

This chain joins TRBV7-2 and TRBJ2-3; 7 bases match TRBD1. The CDR3 runs to 17 residues. Unmatched junction bases numbered 11, after V lost 0 bases and J lost 5 bases. Germline values: CDR1 SGHTA, CDR2 FQGNSA. CDR3 in DNA: TGTGCCAGCAGCTTAGCCCGACAGGGTCCTTCCAGAGATACGCAGTATTTT. Translated, it gives CASSLARQGPSRDTQYF.

The chain recombines TRBV7-6 with TRBJ1-4; D is possibly TRBD1 (6 bases). With 5 bases removed from V and 7 bases from J, the gap between germline ends came to 20 bases. CDR3 length: 16 amino acids. Germline V gene lookup returns CDR1 SGHVS and CDR2 FNYEAQ. The CDR3 reads CASSEETQGIGEKLFF. CDR3 sequence (DNA): TGTGCCAGCAGCGAAGAAACGCAGGGGATCGGTGAAAAACTGTTTTTT.

The V gene is TRBV5-4, the J gene TRBJ2-1; possibly TRBD2 for D (6 bases). The CDR3 covers 15 residues. Germline CDR1 is SGHNT and CDR2 is YYREEE (reference sequence). V was trimmed by 4 bases and J by 8 bases, leaving 19 bases between them. The CDR3 here is CASSERLVYFDEQFF. CDR3 nucleotide sequence: TGTGCCAGCAGCGAAAGACTAGTCTACTTTGATGAGCAGTTCTTC.

V and J are TRBV2 and TRBJ1-3; 7 nucleotides agree with TRBD1. The junction had 8 bases not matched to a gene; V was cut back by 9 bases and J by 0 bases. The CDR3 covers 15 residues. The V gene's germline CDR1 is SNHLY and CDR2 FYNNEI. The CDR3 nucleotides read TGTGCCAGTCGCCGGGACAGACACTCTGGAAACACCATATATTTT. It codes for CASRRDRHSGNTIYF. The variable domain in full, completed from reference TRBV2 and TRBJ1-3, reads EPEVTQTPSHQVTQMGQEVILRCVPISNHLYFYWYRQILGQKVEFLVSFYNNEISEKSEIFDDQFSVERPDGSNFTLKIRSTKLEDSAMYFCASRRDRHSGNTIYFGEGSWLTVV.

The sample holds a few counts of this clone. The chain employs TRBV28 and TRBJ2-7; D perhaps matches TRBD1 (5 bases). The CDR3 totals 14 residues. Germline-derived CDR1 and CDR2 are MDHEN and SYDVKM. V lost 1 base to trimming and J lost 0 bases, with 7 bases between them. The CDR3 protein is CASSLSGHSYEQYF. In DNA form, the CDR3 reads TGTGCCAGCAGTTTATCAGGACACTCCTACGAGCAGTACTTC.

This rearrangement joins TRBV28 to TRBJ1-5, with a possible D match to TRBD1 (6 bases). CDR1 MDHEN and CDR2 SYDVKM come from the germline V gene. V was cut by 3 bases and J by 6 bases, with 15 bases left in between. This CDR3 is 15 amino acids long. The CDR3 spells CASSFGRGASQPQHF. CDR3 sequence (DNA): TGTGCCAGCAGTTTCGGAAGGGGGGCGAGTCAGCCCCAGCATTTT. The variable domain in full, completed from reference TRBV28 and TRBJ1-5, reads DVKVTQSSRYLVKRTGEKVFLECVQDMDHENMFWYRQDPGLGLRLIYFSYDVKMKEKGDIPEGYSVSREKKERFSLILESASTNQTSMYLCASSFGRGASQPQHFGDGTRLSIL.

The chain uses TRBV11-1 and TRBJ2-3; 10 nucleotides line up with TRBD1. The CDR3 has 15 amino acids. The junction had 7 bases not matched to a gene; V was cut back by 7 bases and J by 3 bases. CDR1 and CDR2 from the germline V gene are SGHAT and FQDESV (reference sequence). CDR3 region: CASTRTGQGTDTQYF. CDR3 coding DNA: TGTGCCAGCACTCGTACGGGACAGGGGACAGATACGCAGTATTTT.

The genes are TRBV28 and TRBJ1-2; TRBD1 aligns across 9 bases. V trimming: 7 bases; J trimming: 0 bases; junction bases outside the gene matches: 6. Per germline, CDR1 MDHEN and CDR2 SYDVKM. This CDR3 has 15 amino acids. The CDR3: CASTPGQGPNYGYTF. The DNA for the CDR3 is TGTGCCAGCACTCCTGGACAGGGGCCTAACTATGGCTACACCTTC.

The chain joins TRBV2 to TRBJ2-1, with TRBD2 identical over 14 bases. In germline, CDR1 is SNHLY, CDR2 FYNNEI. CDR3 size: 14 residues. J was trimmed by 8 bases and V by 3 bases; bases with no gene match: 0. The CDR3 sequence is CASSETSGRDEQFF. The CDR3 nucleotides are TGTGCCAGCAGTGAGACTAGCGGGAGGGATGAGCAGTTCTTC.

The chain has TRBV7-9 and TRBJ2-3, with TRBD1 matching 10 bases. Germline CDR1 SEHNR, CDR2 FQNEAQ (reference sequence). Trimming cost V 5 bases and J 6 bases; bases outside gene matches: 5. This CDR3 has 14 residues. For the CDR3, the DNA is TGTGCCAGCAGCCTGACAGGGGGCGAGGATACGCAGTATTTT. It translates to CASSLTGGEDTQYF. The full variable domain, its missing parts supplied by reference TRBV7-9 and TRBJ2-3, is DTGVSQNPRHKITKRGQNVTFRCDPISEHNRLYWYRQTLGQGPEFLTYFQNEAQLEKSRLLSDRFSAERPKGSFSTLEIQRTEQGDSAMYLCASSLTGGEDTQYFGPGTRLTVL.

This chain joins TRBV30 and TRBJ1-2; 9 bases are shared with TRBD1. The germline V gene has CDR1 GTSNPN and CDR2 SVGIG (reference sequence). V lost 4 bases and J lost 2; bases outside the gene matches: 2. This CDR3 spans 13 amino acids. This CDR3 reads CAWTGTGNYGYTF. The CDR3 DNA reads TGTGCCTGGACCGGGACAGGGAACTATGGCTACACCTTC. Looking up the rest from reference TRBV30 and TRBJ1-2 gives the full variable domain: SQTIHQWPATLVQPVGSPLSLECTVEGTSNPNLYWYRQAAGRGLQLLFYSVGIGQISSEVPQNLSASRPQDRQFILSSKKLLLSDSGFYLCAWTGTGNYGYTFGSGTRLTVV.

The CDR3 DNA is TGTGCCAGCACCCCCCCGGGCAGGGCGAACTATGGCTACACCTTC. Protein: CASTPPGRANYGYTF. This chain connects TRBV5-8 to TRBJ1-2, with D possibly TRBD1 on 5 matching bases. The CDR3 extends over 15 amino acids. Per germline, CDR1 SGHTS and CDR2 YDEGEE. Trimming took off 6 bases at V and 2 bases at J, with 17 bases between the two ends.

The genes are TRBV9 and TRBJ2-1; either TRBD1 or TRBD2 may fit D (5 bases each). V dropped 0 bases and J dropped 4 bases, with 8 bases sitting between them. The CDR3 has 14 residues. Looked up from germline, CDR1 is SGDLS and CDR2 is YYNGEE. The CDR3 here is CASSVEGPYNEQFF. CDR3 DNA sequence: TGTGCCAGCAGCGTAGAGGGACCTTACAATGAGCAGTTCTTC.

The V gene is TRBV7-6, the J gene TRBJ2-3; TRBD2 might be the D (5 bases). The CDR3 totals 16 residues. The V and J ends lost 3 bases and 2 bases respectively, with 15 bases between them. The V gene's germline CDR1 is SGHVS and CDR2 FNYEAQ. CDR3 sequence: CASSLRARVNTDTQYF. CDR3 sequence (DNA): TGTGCCAGCAGCTTGAGGGCGCGGGTGAACACAGATACGCAGTATTTT.

The gene calls are TRBV4-1 and TRBJ2-7; 8 bases agree with TRBD1. The junction had 7 bases not matched to a gene; V was cut back by 1 base and J by 5 bases. Germline values: CDR1 MGHRA, CDR2 YSYEKL. The CDR3 runs 15 residues. CDR3 DNA sequence: TGCGCCAGCAGCCAAGTCGCGGCAGGGGGCAACGAGCAGTACTTC. This gives the protein CASSQVAAGGNEQYF.

The J gene is TRBJ1-5, the V gene TRBV11-2; D gene unclear. This CDR3 has 13 residues. Trimming cost V 2 bases and J 3 bases, with 5 bases left between them. CDR1 and CDR2 (germline): SGHAT, FQNNGV. CDR3 in DNA: TGTGCCAGCAGCTTATTTCACAATCAGCCCCAGCATTTT. This encodes CASSLFHNQPQHF. Based on the CDR3 plus reference TRBV11-2 and TRBJ1-5, the full variable domain is EAGVAQSPRYKIIEKRQSVAFWCNPISGHATLYWYQQILGQGPKLLIQFQNNGVVDDSQLPKDRFSAERLKGVDSTLKIQPAKLEDSAVYLCASSLFHNQPQHFGDGTRLSIL.

This clone was seen once. The CDR3 is CASSLSAPETKYF. The CDR3 DNA sequence: TGTGCCAGCAGCTTATCGGCTCCGGAGACAAAGTACTTC. The chain employs TRBV7-2 and TRBJ2-5; D not certain. CDR1 and CDR2 (germline): SGHTA, FQGNSA. The CDR3 contains 13 residues. V lost 2 bases to trimming and J lost 12 bases, with 16 bases between them.

V gene TRBV11-3 combines with J gene TRBJ2-7, with 11 bases identical to TRBD2. The CDR3 has 17 residues. Unmatched junction bases numbered 12, after V lost 1 base and J lost 7 bases. Looked up from germline, CDR1 is SGHNT and CDR2 is YENEEA. CDR3 protein: CASSLGALAGAAGEQYF. DNA for the CDR3: TGTGCCAGCAGCTTAGGGGCACTAGCGGGGGCCGCGGGAGAGCAGTACTTC.

The chain is built from TRBV7-3 and TRBJ2-1, with 11 bases fitting TRBD2. Trimming at V came to 0 bases and at J to 4 bases, leaving 2 bases not matched to a gene. There are 16 residues in the CDR3. The germline CDR1 and CDR2 sequences are SGHTA and FQGTGA. The CDR3 is CASSLTGTSGYNEQFF. The CDR3 DNA is TGTGCCAGCAGCTTAACCGGGACTAGCGGATACAATGAGCAGTTCTTC.

CDR3 DNA sequence: TGTGCCAGCAGTTTAAAGGGATTCTATGGCTACACCTTC. Translation: CASSLKGFYGYTF. J is TRBJ1-2 and V is TRBV28; no reliable D call. Germline values: CDR1 MDHEN, CDR2 SYDVKM. V lost 2 bases, J lost 4 bases, and 8 bases lay in between. The CDR3 spans 13 residues.

The rearrangement joins TRBV30 to TRBJ2-3, with D hard to call. V was trimmed by 5 bases and J by 4 bases, leaving 7 bases between them. The V gene's germline CDR1 is GTSNPN and CDR2 SVGIG (reference sequence). The length of the CDR3 is 11 residues. The CDR3, as DNA: TGTGCCTGGCAAATCGCAGATACGCAGTATTTT. Amino acid sequence: CAWQIADTQYF.

The rearrangement joins TRBV7-8 to TRBJ2-7; D remains ambiguous. CDR1 and CDR2 from the germline V gene are SGHVS and FQNEAQ. The V and J ends lost 4 bases and 3 bases respectively, with 4 bases between them. The CDR3 has 11 amino acids. CDR3 residues: CASSSRYEQYF. CDR3 nucleotides: TGTGCCAGCAGCTCCCGCTACGAGCAGTACTTC.

The J gene is TRBJ2-7, the V gene TRBV7-2; no firm D call. V lost 0 bases to trimming and J lost 4 bases, with 7 bases between them. Germline assignment: CDR1 SGHTA and CDR2 FQGNSA. The CDR3 loop spans 13 amino acids. The DNA for the CDR3 is TGTGCCAGCAGCTTAGCGCCCAGATACGAGCAGTACTTC. The encoded protein is CASSLAPRYEQYF.

The chain links TRBV21-1 to TRBJ2-2; the table assigns TRBD1, which was not confirmed against the DNA. TRBV21-1 constitutes a pseudogene. The CDR3 sequence is 15 residues long. The CDR3 protein is CASSRTGANTGELFF. CDR3 coding DNA: TGTGCCAGCAGCAGAACAGGCGCGAACACCGGGGAGCTGTTTTTT.

The chain links TRBV14 to TRBJ2-1; 7 bases match TRBD2. Unmatched junction bases numbered 18, after V lost 4 bases and J lost 0 bases. The germline CDR1 and CDR2 sequences are SGHDN and FVKESK. The CDR3 spans 20 residues. Here the CDR3 DNA reads TGTGCCAGCAGCCCTCTAGGGTGGGCACCAGCGGGGAGCTCCTACAATGAGCAGTTCTTC. It yields the protein CASSPLGWAPAGSSYNEQFF.